This paragraph reports one TCR beta chain. The antigen is not known. This record comes from a study of CD8 T cells in ankylosing spondylitis. Study results and caveats: Characteristic of ankylosing spondylitis blood, it appeared, was a TCR beta motif comprising several highly homologous variants.

MiXCR, run by TCRdb on the 5' RACE reads, gives a single entry per CDR3 protein. In the table there are 200,000 to 300,000 distinct CDR3 sequences, approximately 9% of which are singletons. The CDR3 sequence is 16 residues long. After removal of 1 base from V and 5 bases from J, the junction contained 7 bases not matched to a gene. CDR1 KGHDR and CDR2 SFDVKD come from the germline V gene. The V call is TRBV24-1, the J call TRBJ2-3, with 8 bases identical to TRBD2. Sequenced: blood, either unsorted or a sorted T cell fraction (not recorded which). The receptor was derived from a male donor with ankylosing spondylitis or in good health (not recorded which). The CDR3 DNA follows: TGTGCCACCAGTGATTTTCGAGGGAGCGGGAGAGATACGCAGTATTTT. Its protein product is CATSDFRGSGRDTQYF.